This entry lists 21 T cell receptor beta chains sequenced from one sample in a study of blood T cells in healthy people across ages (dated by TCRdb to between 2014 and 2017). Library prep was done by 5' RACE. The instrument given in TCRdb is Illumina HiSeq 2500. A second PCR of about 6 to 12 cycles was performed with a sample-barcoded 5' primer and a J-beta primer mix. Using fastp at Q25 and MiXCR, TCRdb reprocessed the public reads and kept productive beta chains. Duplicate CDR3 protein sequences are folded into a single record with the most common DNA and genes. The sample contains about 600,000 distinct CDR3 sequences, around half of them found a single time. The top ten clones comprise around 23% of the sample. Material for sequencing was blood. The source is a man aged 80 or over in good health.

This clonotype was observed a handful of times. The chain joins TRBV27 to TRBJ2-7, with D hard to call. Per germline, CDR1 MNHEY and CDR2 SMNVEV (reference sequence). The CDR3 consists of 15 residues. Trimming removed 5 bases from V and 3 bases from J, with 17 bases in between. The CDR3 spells CASSPRGSLLYEQYF. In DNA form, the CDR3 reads TGTGCCAGCAGTCCGCGTGGTAGTCTGCTCTACGAGCAGTACTTC.

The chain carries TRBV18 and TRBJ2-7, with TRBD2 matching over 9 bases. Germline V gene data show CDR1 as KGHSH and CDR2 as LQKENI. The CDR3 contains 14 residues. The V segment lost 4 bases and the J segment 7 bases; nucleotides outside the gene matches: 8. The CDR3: CASSQLAGVQEQYF. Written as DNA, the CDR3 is TGTGCCAGCTCACAGTTAGCGGGAGTTCAAGAGCAGTACTTC.

CDR3 sequence reads: CASRATGGTDTQYF. CDR3 DNA: TGTGCCAGCAGGGCTACAGGGGGCACAGATACGCAGTATTTT. V is TRBV2 and J is TRBJ2-3, with TRBD1 matching 7 bases. The CDR3 has 14 amino acids. V trimming: 6 bases; J trimming: 1 base; junction bases outside the gene matches: 4. Per germline, CDR1 SNHLY and CDR2 FYNNEI.

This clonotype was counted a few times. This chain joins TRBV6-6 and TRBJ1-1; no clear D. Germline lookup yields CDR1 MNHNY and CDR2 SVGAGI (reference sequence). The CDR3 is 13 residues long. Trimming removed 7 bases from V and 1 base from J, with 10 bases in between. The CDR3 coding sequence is TGTGCCAGCACCGGACGGCAGAACACTGAAGCTTTCTTT. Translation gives CASTGRQNTEAFF.

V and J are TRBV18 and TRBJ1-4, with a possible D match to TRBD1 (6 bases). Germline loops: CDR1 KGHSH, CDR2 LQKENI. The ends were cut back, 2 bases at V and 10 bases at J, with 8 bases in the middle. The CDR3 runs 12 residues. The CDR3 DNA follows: TGTGCCAGCTCACCATTACAGGGAAAACTGTTTTTT. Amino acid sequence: CASSPLQGKLFF.

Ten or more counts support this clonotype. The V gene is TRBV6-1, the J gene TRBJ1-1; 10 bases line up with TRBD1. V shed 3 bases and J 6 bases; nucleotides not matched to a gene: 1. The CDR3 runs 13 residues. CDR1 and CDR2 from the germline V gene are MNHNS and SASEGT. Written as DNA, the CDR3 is TGTGCCAGCAGTGAGACAGGGGGCCCTGAAGCTTTCTTT. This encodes CASSETGGPEAFF.

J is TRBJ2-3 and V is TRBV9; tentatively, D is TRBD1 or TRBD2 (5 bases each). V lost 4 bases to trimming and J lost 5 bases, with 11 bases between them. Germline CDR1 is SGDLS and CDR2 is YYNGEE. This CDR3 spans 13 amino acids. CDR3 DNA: TGTGCCAGCAGCCTCGGGGACGGAGATACGCAGTATTTT. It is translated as CASSLGDGDTQYF.

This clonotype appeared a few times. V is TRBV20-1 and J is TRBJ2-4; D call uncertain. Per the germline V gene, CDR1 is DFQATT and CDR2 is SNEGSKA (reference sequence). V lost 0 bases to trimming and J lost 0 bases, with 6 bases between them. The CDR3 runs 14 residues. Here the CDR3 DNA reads TGCAGTGCTAGAGACACAGTAGCCAAAAACATTCAGTACTTC. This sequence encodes CSARDTVAKNIQYF.

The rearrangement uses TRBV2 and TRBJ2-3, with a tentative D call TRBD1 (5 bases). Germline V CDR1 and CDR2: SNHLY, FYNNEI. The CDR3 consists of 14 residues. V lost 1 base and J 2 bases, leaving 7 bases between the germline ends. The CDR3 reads CASSEGTHTDTQYF. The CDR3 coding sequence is TGTGCCAGCAGTGAAGGGACACACACAGATACGCAGTATTTT.

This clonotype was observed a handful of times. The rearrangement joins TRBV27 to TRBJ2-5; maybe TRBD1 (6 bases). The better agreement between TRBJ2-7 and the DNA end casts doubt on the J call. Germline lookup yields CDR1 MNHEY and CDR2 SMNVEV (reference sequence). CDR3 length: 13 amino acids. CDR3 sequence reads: CASSLAQGNEQYF. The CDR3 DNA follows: TGTGCCAGCAGTTTAGCCCAGGGGAACGAGCAGTACTTC.

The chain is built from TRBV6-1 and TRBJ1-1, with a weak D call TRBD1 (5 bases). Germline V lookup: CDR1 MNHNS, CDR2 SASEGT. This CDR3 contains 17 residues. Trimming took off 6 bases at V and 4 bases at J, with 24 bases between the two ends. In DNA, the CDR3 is TGTGCCAGCAGCTCCGTAATCGGGGCAAAGGGGAGCACTGAAGCTTTCTTT. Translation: CASSSVIGAKGSTEAFF.

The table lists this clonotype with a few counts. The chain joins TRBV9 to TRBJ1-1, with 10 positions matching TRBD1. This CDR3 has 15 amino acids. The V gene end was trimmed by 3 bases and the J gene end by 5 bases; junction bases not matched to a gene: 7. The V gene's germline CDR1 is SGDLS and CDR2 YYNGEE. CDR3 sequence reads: CASSAGGQGLTEAFF. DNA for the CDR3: TGTGCCAGCAGCGCGGGGGGACAGGGGTTGACTGAAGCTTTCTTT.

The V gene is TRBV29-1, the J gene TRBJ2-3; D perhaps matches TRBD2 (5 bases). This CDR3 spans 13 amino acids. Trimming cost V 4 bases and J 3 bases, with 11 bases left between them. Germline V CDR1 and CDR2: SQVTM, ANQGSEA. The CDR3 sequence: CSVAGIGTDTQYF. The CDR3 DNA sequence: TGCAGCGTTGCGGGGATTGGGACAGATACGCAGTATTTT.

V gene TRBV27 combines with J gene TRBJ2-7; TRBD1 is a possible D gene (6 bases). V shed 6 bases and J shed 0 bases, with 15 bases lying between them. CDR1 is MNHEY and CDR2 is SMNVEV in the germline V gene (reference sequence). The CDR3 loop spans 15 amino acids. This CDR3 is CASRASLTGSYEQYF. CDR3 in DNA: TGTGCCAGCAGAGCCTCTCTGACAGGCTCCTACGAGCAGTACTTC.

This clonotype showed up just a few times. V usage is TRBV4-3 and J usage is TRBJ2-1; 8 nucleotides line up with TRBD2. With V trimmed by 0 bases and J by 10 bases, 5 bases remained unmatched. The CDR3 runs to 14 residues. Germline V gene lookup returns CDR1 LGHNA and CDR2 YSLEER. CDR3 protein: CASSQDSGGREQFF. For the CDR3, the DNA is TGCGCCAGCAGCCAAGATTCGGGGGGGAGGGAGCAGTTCTTC.

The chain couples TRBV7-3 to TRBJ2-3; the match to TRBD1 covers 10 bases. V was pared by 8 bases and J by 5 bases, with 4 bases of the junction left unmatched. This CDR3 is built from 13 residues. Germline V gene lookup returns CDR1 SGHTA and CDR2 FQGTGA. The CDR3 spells CASQDRGEDTQYF. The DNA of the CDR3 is TGTGCCAGCCAGGACAGGGGGGAAGATACGCAGTATTTT.

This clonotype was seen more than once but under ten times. CDR3 nucleotides: TGTGCCAGCAGCTTCAGGGAAATCGAGGAGACCCAGTACTTC. This codes for CASSFREIEETQYF. The chain uses TRBV5-6 and TRBJ2-5, with a weak D call TRBD1 (5 bases). The CDR3 sequence is 14 residues long. Deletions cut 2 bases from V and 5 bases from J, with 13 bases between. Germline V gives CDR1 SGHDT, CDR2 YYEEEE. The entire variable domain, with the rest obtained from reference TRBV5-6 and TRBJ2-5, is as follows: DAGVTQSPTHLIKTRGQQVTLRCSPKSGHDTVSWYQQALGQGPQFIFQYYEEEERQRGNFPDRFSGHQFPNYSSELNVNALLLGDSALYLCASSFREIEETQYFGPGTRLLVL.

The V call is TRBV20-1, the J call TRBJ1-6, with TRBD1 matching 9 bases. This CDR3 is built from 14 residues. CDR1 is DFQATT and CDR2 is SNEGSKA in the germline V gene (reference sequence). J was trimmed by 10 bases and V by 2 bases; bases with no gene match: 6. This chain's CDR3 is CSARQDRGYSPLHF. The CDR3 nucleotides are TGCAGTGCTAGACAGGACAGGGGATACTCACCCCTCCACTTT.

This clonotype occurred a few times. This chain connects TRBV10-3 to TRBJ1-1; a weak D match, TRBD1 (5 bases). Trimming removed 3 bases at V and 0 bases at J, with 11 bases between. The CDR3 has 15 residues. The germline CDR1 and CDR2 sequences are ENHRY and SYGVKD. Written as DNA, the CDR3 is TGTGCCATCAGTGACTCGGGACGGATGAACACTGAAGCTTTCTTT. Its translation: CAISDSGRMNTEAFF.

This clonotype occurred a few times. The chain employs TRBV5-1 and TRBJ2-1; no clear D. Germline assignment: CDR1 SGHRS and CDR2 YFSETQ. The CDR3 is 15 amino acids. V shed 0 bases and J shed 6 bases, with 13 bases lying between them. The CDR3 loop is CASSLGGSGTNEQFF. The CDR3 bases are TGCGCCAGCAGCTTGGGGGGATCTGGAACCAATGAGCAGTTCTTC.

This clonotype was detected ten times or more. CDR3 nucleotides: TGTGCCAGCAGTGATGGCCGATACTCCTACGAGCAGTACTTC. The encoded protein is CASSDGRYSYEQYF. The genes are TRBV25-1 and TRBJ2-7; D not certain. Trimming removed 3 bases at V and 0 bases at J, with 9 bases between. Germline V gene sequence: CDR1 MGHDK, CDR2 SYGVNS. This CDR3 has 14 amino acids.